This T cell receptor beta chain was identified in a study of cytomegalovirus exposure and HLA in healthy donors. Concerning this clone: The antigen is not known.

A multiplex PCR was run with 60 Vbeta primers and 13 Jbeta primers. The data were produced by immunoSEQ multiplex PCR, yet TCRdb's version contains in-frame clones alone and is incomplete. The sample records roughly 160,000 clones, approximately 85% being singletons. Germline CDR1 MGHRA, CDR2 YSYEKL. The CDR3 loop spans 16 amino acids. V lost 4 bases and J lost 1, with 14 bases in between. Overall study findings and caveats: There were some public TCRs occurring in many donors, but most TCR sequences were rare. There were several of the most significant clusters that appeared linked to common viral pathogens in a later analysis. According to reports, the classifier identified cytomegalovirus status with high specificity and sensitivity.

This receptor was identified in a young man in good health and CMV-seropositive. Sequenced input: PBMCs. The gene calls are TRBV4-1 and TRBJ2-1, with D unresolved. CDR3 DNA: TGCGCCAGCAGCCTCCGTAGTCAGGCATCCTACAATGAGCAGTTCTTC. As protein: CASSLRSQASYNEQFF.